This TCR beta chain was recorded in a study of blood T cell repertoires in COVID-19. Germline CDR1 reads LNHDA; CDR2 reads SQIVND (reference sequence). V lost 5 bases to trimming and J lost 2 bases; unmatched junction nucleotides: 13. The CDR3 length is 17 residues. Some clones are missing from TCRdb's copy, which holds only in-frame ones; the method was immunoSEQ multiplex PCR. The repertoire consists of 150,000 or so clones, with 80% occurring once and the leading ten covering approximately 12%. This clone was recorded only once. The chain employs TRBV19 and TRBJ2-7; 9 bases match TRBD2. This TCR derives from a man in his 60s with active or convalescent COVID-19. Sequenced: peripheral blood. The CDR3 coding sequence is TGTGCCAGTAGTTACGGAGTAGCGGGAGAAATCGCCTACGAGCAGTACTTC. Protein: CASSYGVAGEIAYEQYF.